These 3 T cell receptor beta chains came from one sample sequenced in a study of T cell repertoires in cytomegalovirus infection. No antigens are known for them. TCRdb processed the reads anew with MiXCR; each CDR3 protein has one entry. The sample consists of tens of thousands of distinct CDR3 sequences, approximately 22% of them appearing once. The material was CD8+ T cells from cultured PBMCs, obtained from culture after CMV antigen stimulation. All receptors come from a human donor in good health (CMV status not recorded). Some clones in this sample may be carry-over from other donors' samples.

The chain employs TRBV7-3 and TRBJ1-1; D unresolved. The germline V and J ends were trimmed by 4 bases and 1 base, with 7 bases remaining between them. The CDR3 covers 13 residues. CDR1 and CDR2 (germline): SGHTA, FQGTGA. The CDR3 bases are TGTGCCAGCAGCTCAGATCAGAACACTGAAGCTTTCTTT. Protein: CASSSDQNTEAFF.

The V call is TRBV6-5, the J call TRBJ1-1; D possibly corresponds to TRBD1 (5 bases). CDR1 is MNHEY, CDR2 SVGAGI, per germline. The CDR3 is 15 residues long. V was shortened by 6 bases and J by 1 base, with 15 bases between the two germline ends. The CDR3 DNA reads TGTGCCAGCAGCCCCTTCGGGGGTTCGAACACTGAAGCTTTCTTT. Its protein is CASSPFGGSNTEAFF.

This clonotype occurred once. This chain uses TRBV12-3 or TRBV12-4 with TRBJ1-6; TRBD1 matches at 7 bases. This CDR3 has 19 amino acids. V lost 3 bases to trimming and J lost 2 bases; unmatched junction nucleotides: 13. CDR3 sequence: CASSFSRGKLRPYNSPLHF. In DNA, the CDR3 is TGTGCCAGCAGTTTTTCCAGGGGGAAGCTTCGGCCCTATAATTCACCCCTCCACTTT.